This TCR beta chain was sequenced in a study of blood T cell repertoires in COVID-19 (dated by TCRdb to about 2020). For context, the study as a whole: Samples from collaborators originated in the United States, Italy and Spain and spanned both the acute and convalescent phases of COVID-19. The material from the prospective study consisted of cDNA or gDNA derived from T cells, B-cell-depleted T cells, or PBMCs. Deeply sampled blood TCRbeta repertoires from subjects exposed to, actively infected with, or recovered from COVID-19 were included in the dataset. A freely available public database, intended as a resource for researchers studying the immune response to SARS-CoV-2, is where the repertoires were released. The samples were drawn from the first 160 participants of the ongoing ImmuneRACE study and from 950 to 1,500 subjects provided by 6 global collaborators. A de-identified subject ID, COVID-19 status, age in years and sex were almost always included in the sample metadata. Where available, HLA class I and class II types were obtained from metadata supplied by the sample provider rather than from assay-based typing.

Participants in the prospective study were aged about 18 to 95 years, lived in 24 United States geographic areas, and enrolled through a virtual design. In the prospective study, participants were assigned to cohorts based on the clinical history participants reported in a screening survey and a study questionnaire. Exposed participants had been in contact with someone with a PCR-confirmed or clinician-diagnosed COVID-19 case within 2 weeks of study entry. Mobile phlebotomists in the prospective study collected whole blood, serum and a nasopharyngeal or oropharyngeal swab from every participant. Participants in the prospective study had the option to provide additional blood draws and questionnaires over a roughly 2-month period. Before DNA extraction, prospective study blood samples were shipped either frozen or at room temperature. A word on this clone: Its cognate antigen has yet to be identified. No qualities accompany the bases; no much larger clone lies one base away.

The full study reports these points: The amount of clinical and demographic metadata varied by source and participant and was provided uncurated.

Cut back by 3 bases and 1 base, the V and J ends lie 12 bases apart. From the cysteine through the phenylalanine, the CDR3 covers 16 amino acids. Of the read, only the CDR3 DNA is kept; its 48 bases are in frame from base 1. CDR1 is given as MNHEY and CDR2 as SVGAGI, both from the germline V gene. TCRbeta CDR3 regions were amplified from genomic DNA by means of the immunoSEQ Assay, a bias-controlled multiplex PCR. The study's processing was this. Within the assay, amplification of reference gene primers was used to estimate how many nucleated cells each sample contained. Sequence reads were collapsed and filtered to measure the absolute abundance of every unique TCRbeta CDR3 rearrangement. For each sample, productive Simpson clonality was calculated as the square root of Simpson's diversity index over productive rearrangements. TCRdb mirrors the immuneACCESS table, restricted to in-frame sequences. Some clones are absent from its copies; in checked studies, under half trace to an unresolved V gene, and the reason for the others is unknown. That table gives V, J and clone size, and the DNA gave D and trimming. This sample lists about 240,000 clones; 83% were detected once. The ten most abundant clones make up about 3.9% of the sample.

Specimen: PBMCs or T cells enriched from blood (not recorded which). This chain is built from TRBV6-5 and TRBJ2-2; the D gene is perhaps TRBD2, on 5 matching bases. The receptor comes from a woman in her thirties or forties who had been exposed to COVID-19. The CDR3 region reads CASSYEEVLNTGELFF. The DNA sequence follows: TGTGCCAGCAGTTATGAGGAGGTGTTGAACACCGGGGAGCTGTTTTTT.